This T cell receptor (beta chain) was sequenced in a study of cytomegalovirus exposure and HLA in healthy donors. Overall study results and limits: The authors later found most CMV-associated TCR beta chains appeared HLA-restricted. TCR sequences were mostly rare, though some public TCRs occurred in many donors.

Donors in the study were healthy people who gave bone marrow. The V segment lost 3 bases and the J segment 0 bases; nucleotides outside the gene matches: 8. The CDR3 length is 20 residues. A multiplex PCR was run with 60 Vbeta primers and 13 Jbeta primers. TCRdb's table, derived via immunoSEQ multiplex PCR, lists solely in-frame clones and lacks some. In the table there are approximately 170,000 clones, more than 60% of which are singletons. With respect to this clone: What it binds is unknown.

The TCR originated in a female donor in good health and CMV-seronegative. The rearrangement uses TRBV6-7 and TRBJ2-2; 15 bases line up with TRBD2. TRBV6-7 is noted as an ORF with a role that remains uncertain. The sample consisted of PBMCs. CDR3 coding DNA: TGTGCCAGCAGTTATCACGGGACTAGCGGGGGGCCAGCGAACACCGGGGAGCTGTTTTTT. It yields the protein CASSYHGTSGGPANTGELFF.